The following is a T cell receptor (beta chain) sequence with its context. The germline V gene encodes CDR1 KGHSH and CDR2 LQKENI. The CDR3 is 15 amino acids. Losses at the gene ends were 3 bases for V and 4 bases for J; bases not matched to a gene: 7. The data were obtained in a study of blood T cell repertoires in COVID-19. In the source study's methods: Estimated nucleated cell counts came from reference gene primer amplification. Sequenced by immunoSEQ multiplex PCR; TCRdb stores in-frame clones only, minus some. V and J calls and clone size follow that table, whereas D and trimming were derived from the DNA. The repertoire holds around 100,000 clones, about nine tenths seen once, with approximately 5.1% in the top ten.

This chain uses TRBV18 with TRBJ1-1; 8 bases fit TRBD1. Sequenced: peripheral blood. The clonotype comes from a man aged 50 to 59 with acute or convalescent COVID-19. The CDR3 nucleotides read TGTGCCAGCTCACCCCTCGGACAGGGTACCACTGAAGCTTTCTTT. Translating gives CASSPLGQGTTEAFF.